This record looks at one TCR beta chain sequence and its context. The sample comes from a study of blood T cell repertoires in COVID-19. For the study at large: Samples came from the United States, Italy and Spain, spanning acute and convalescent COVID-19. The analysed material was cDNA or gDNA that came from T cells, B-cell-depleted T cells, or PBMCs.

The assay was immunoSEQ multiplex PCR, and TCRdb's table has in-frame clones only and misses some. In the table there are more than 15,000 clones, roughly 82% of which are singletons. The germline CDR1 and CDR2 sequences are MNHEY and SMNVEV (reference sequence). V was pared by 3 bases and J by 6 bases, with 15 bases between. The CDR3 totals 15 residues. The material sequenced was peripheral blood. The clonotype was recovered from an older man with active COVID-19. The chain uses TRBV27 and TRBJ2-1; the D gene is possibly TRBD2 (5 bases). The CDR3 protein is CASSFLVGSGNEQFF. The DNA for the CDR3 is TGTGCCAGCAGTTTCTTAGTGGGGAGCGGCAATGAGCAGTTCTTC.